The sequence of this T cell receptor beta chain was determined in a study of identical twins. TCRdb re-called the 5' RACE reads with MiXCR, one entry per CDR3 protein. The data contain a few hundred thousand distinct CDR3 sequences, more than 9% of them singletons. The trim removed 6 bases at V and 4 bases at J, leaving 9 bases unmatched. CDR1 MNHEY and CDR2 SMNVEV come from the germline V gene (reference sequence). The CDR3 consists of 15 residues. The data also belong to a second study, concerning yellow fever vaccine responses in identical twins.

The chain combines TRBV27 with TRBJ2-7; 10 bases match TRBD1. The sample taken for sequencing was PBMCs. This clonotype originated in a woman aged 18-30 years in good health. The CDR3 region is CASRSPGQGFYEQYF. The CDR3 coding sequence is TGTGCCAGCAGATCCCCGGGACAGGGGTTTTACGAGCAGTACTTC.